This T cell receptor beta chain came from a study of blood T cell repertoires in COVID-19. Study-wide background: Collection of acute and convalescent COVID-19 samples took place in the United States, Italy and Spain. In each case, the material was cDNA or gDNA derived from T cells, B-cell-depleted T cells, or PBMCs.

Original processing notes: Nucleated cell counts were estimated from reference gene primer amplification. The method was immunoSEQ multiplex PCR; TCRdb's version includes in-frame clones alone and lacks a portion of them. That table supplies the V and J calls and clone size; D and trimming were determined from the DNA. This repertoire shows roughly 35,000 clones, roughly 92% found once; its top ten account for approximately 4.7%. This CDR3 region has 18 residues. V was pared by 4 bases and J by 2 bases, with 11 bases of the junction left unmatched. The germline CDR1 and CDR2 sequences are MGHRA and YSYEKL.

The specimen was peripheral blood. The sequence was obtained from a human donor in a cohort sampled during active COVID-19. The V call is TRBV4-1, the J call TRBJ2-6; 7 positions match TRBD2. The DNA of the CDR3 is TGCGCCAGCAGCCTCCTGGGAGGGGCCCTTCCTGGGGCCAACGTCCTGACTTTC. This codes for CASSLLGGALPGANVLTF.